Detailed here is one T cell receptor beta chain. Its antigen is not identified. In germline, CDR1 is MNHEY, CDR2 SVGAGI. This CDR3 comprises 14 residues. Losses at the gene ends were 7 bases for V and 2 bases for J; bases not matched to a gene: 6. The data stem from a study of shared clonotypes between healthy human individuals. Findings and caveats of the study: Donors were few, which limited the genetic and exposure-history diversity represented. Generation probabilities of non-shared clonotypes were lower (relative to those shared by all four donors).

Naive CD8 isolation took CD45RO-negative cells positively selected for CCR7 and excluded terminally differentiated effector memory CD45RA+ cells. The repertoire was sequenced with immunoSEQ multiplex PCR; TCRdb's copy has only in-frame clones and lacks some. The table shows roughly 650,000 clones, with around 96% occurring only once. The TCR sequence derives from a woman in her twenties or thirties in good health. Sequenced: naive CD8+ T cells sorted from blood. V usage is TRBV6-5 and J usage is TRBJ2-7; 9 bases match TRBD1. CDR3 sequence reads: CASTTGTGPYEQYF. The CDR3, as DNA: TGTGCCAGCACTACCGGGACAGGGCCCTACGAGCAGTACTTC.